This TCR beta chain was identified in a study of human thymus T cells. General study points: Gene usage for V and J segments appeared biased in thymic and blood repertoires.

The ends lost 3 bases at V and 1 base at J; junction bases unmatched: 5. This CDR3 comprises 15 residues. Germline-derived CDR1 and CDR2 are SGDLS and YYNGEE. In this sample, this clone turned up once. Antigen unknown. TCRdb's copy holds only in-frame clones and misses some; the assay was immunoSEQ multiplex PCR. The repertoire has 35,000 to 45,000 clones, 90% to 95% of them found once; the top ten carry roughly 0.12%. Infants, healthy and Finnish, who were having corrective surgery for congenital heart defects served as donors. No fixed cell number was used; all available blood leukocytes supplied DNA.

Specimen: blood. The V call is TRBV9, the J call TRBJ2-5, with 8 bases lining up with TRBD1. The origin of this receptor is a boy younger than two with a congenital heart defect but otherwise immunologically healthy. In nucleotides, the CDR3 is TGTGCCAGCAGCGCGGGACAGGCCTTCCAAGAGACCCAGTACTTC. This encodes CASSAGQAFQETQYF.